Listed below are T cell receptor beta chains from one sample, sequenced in a study of control samples from healthy donors and cancer patients. TCRdb's copy holds only in-frame clones and misses some; the assay was immunoSEQ multiplex PCR. The sample holds about 75,000 clones, approximately 84% seen once. The sequencing sample was made of blood. Every receptor here comes from a man between 45 and 60 years old in good health. The conserved cysteine and the conserved F or W are not part of the CDR3 here. The order of the fields is V gene, J gene, CDR3 protein.

TRBV12-3/TRBV12-4	TRBJ2-3	ASRTSGSDTQY
TRBV11-2	TRBJ2-1	ASSSGWVASYNEQF
TRBV27	TRBJ2-5	ASRRGTSGRETQY
TRBV4-1	TRBJ2-3	ASSQEGARGQGTQY
TRBV6-1	TRBJ1-1	ASSEGSNTEAF
TRBV24-1	TRBJ1-3	ATSEGTGNTIY
TRBV30	TRBJ1-5	AWSVSTNQPQH
TRBV4-1	TRBJ2-7	ASSQDGTGVPYEQY
TRBV24-1	TRBJ2-3	ATSDRVRQY
TRBV7-2	TRBJ1-6	ASSLVGLGSPLH
TRBV5-6	TRBJ1-3	ASSNTAGNTIY
TRBV10-3	TRBJ1-2	AHQAHPNYGYT
TRBV7-9	TRBJ2-7	ASSDVGEQY
TRBV5-4	TRBJ2-5	ASSPSAGATQETQY
TRBV6-2/TRBV6-3	TRBJ2-3	ASSSGGTRSTDTQY
TRBV2	TRBJ1-4	ASTGRGAGEKLF
TRBV25-1	TRBJ1-2	ASSELRGDYGYT
TRBV10-3	TRBJ2-3	AIQADPTDTQY
TRBV5-6	TRBJ2-3	ASSLSGLNTDTQY
TRBV14	TRBJ2-5	ASSLRGTLETQY
TRBV3-1/TRBV3-2	TRBJ1-2	ASSQGTGGDSGYGYT
TRBV7-2	TRBJ2-5	ASSLLVQETQY
TRBV7-2	TRBJ1-5	ASSLDRGNQPQH
TRBV2	TRBJ2-5	ASIADRGRETQY
TRBV9	TRBJ2-6	ASSLPDRQSSGANVLT
TRBV10-2	TRBJ2-3	ASTNGRQGTDTQY
TRBV9	TRBJ2-2	ASSTTSLNTGELF
TRBV18	TRBJ2-7	ASSPAMAYEQY
TRBV5-1	TRBJ2-7	ASSPHGTASYEQY
TRBV19	TRBJ2-4	ASSPPTSGSIQY
TRBV5-1	TRBJ2-5	ASSFNQETQY
TRBV28	TRBJ2-2	ASSLWGIRGPGELF
TRBV27	TRBJ2-1	ASSKGDYNEQF
TRBV6-6	TRBJ2-3	ASSYRPESTDTQY
TRBV7-2	TRBJ2-2	ASSDRLSNTGELF
TRBV2	TRBJ1-4	ASSFRDWDEKLF
TRBV7-9	TRBJ1-2	ASRPTQGVAYGYT
TRBV19	TRBJ2-1	ASSIISPAYNEQF
TRBV6-1	TRBJ2-2	ASSPGLASAGELF
TRBV11-2	TRBJ2-7	ASSSSYYEQY
TRBV6-2/TRBV6-3	TRBJ2-3	ASSFSGRATDTQY
TRBV7-9	TRBJ1-2	ASSFRPGAGGYT
TRBV6-2/TRBV6-3	TRBJ2-2	ASSGLENTGELF
TRBV6-6	TRBJ2-7	ASASRYEQY
TRBV18	TRBJ2-1	ASSPRIAGELGGSYNEQF
TRBV12-5	TRBJ2-1	ASGLVLGRAPEASYNEQF
TRBV18	TRBJ1-3	ASSPPPAGPGNTIY
TRBV9	TRBJ2-1	ASSPLGLAGGREQF